What follows are 32 T cell receptor beta chains derived from one specimen sequenced in a study of T cells in Graves' hyperthyroidism and ophthalmopathy. There were TCR beta CDR3 regions amplified from RNA transcripts. During a first-round RT-PCR of the TCR CDR3, the HTBI primer set was used. TCRdb re-derived calls from the multiplex PCR reads in MiXCR, one entry per CDR3 protein. The sample holds 540,000 or so distinct CDR3 sequences; about half are singletons and the top ten take 15% to 20%. Material for sequencing was peripheral blood or thyroid tissue (not recorded which). The origin of the receptors is an adult woman with Graves' disease, either hyperthyroidism or ophthalmopathy (not recorded which).

This clonotype is a singleton in its sample. A much larger clone lies a single base off, so this may be a read error. The chain joins TRBV10-3 to TRBJ2-5; either TRBD1 or TRBD2 may supply D (6 bases each). Germline V gives CDR1 ENHRY, CDR2 SYGVKD. The CDR3 sequence is 13 residues long. V lost 11 bases and J lost 5, with 18 bases in between. CDR3 DNA: TGTGCCGCAAGAGGGGGGATGTTGGAGACCCAGTACTTC. Protein sequence: CAARGGMLETQYF.

The chain links TRBV2 to TRBJ2-5; D uncertain. This CDR3 contains 14 residues. Trimming left V 2 bases short and J 8 bases short, with 15 bases between. Per germline, CDR1 SNHLY and CDR2 FYNNEI. The DNA of the CDR3 is TGTGCCAGCAGTGAATTCCTTGTGCGTGAAACCCAGTACTTC. This translates into CASSEFLVRETQYF.

The J gene is TRBJ2-7, the V gene TRBV9, with TRBD1 matching 7 bases. Germline values: CDR1 SGDLS, CDR2 YYNGEE. Trimming cost V 0 bases and J 2 bases; bases outside gene matches: 5. This CDR3 comprises 15 residues. The CDR3 here is CASSVGGTETYEQYF. The CDR3 DNA is TGTGCCAGCAGCGTAGGTGGGACAGAGACCTACGAGCAGTACTTC.

This rearrangement joins TRBV28 to TRBJ2-7; 12 bases are shared with TRBD2. The CDR3 has 15 amino acids. Germline V CDR1 and CDR2: MDHEN, SYDVKM. Trimming cost V 7 bases and J 4 bases; bases outside gene matches: 8. DNA for the CDR3: TGTGCCAGCATCAAACGGACTAGCGGGACTTACGAGCAGTACTTC. It encodes CASIKRTSGTYEQYF.

V gene TRBV19 combines with J gene TRBJ1-1; D gene unclear. The germline gives CDR1 LNHDA, CDR2 SQIVND (reference sequence). Between the trimmed V and J ends, which lost 3 bases and 6 bases, there was a span of 11 bases. The CDR3 is 13 residues long. The CDR3 loop is CASSIMGGPEAFF. In DNA form, the CDR3 reads TGTGCCAGTAGTATTATGGGAGGCCCTGAAGCTTTCTTT. The entire variable domain, with the rest obtained from reference TRBV19 and TRBJ1-1, is as follows: DGGITQSPKYLFRKEGQNVTLSCEQNLNHDAMYWYRQDPGQGLRLIYYSQIVNDFQKGDIAEGYSVSREKKESFPLTVTSAQKNPTAFYLCASSIMGGPEAFFGQGTRLTVV.

The chain uses TRBV7-6 and TRBJ2-7; TRBD1 or TRBD2 may be the D gene (6 bases each). Trimming removed 3 bases from V and 10 bases from J, with 34 bases in between. Germline V gene lookup returns CDR1 SGHVS and CDR2 FNYEAQ. The CDR3 runs 19 residues. The CDR3 spells CASSLIPPGAGADLTEQYF. CDR3 nucleotide sequence: TGTGCCAGCAGCTTGATTCCCCCGGGGGCAGGGGCGGATCTGACGGAACAGTACTTC.

This chain's CDR3 is CASSLTGINTEAFF. In DNA, the CDR3 is TGCGCCAGCAGCCTGACAGGGATAAACACTGAAGCTTTCTTT. V and J are TRBV5-1 and TRBJ1-1; 7 bases map to TRBD1. Germline assignment: CDR1 SGHRS and CDR2 YFSETQ. The CDR3 sequence is 14 residues long. Losses at the gene ends were 4 bases for V and 2 bases for J; bases not matched to a gene: 5.

This clonotype has just a few counts. The V call is TRBV28, the J call TRBJ1-2; D is undetermined. Per the germline V gene, CDR1 is MDHEN and CDR2 is SYDVKM. This CDR3 has 14 residues. The germline V and J ends were trimmed by 5 bases and 0 bases, with 10 bases remaining between them. The chain's CDR3 is CASSPSGTNYGYTF. Written as DNA, the CDR3 is TGTGCCAGCAGTCCCTCGGGGACTAACTATGGCTACACCTTC.

The chain is built from TRBV10-3 and TRBJ1-1; maybe TRBD1 (6 bases). This CDR3 has 14 amino acids. Trimming took 4 bases from V and 4 from J, leaving 13 bases between them. Germline V gene data show CDR1 as ENHRY and CDR2 as SYGVKD. CDR3 in amino acids: CAISAQGGGTEAFF. The CDR3 DNA reads TGTGCCATCAGTGCACAGGGCGGGGGCACTGAAGCTTTCTTT.

The V call is TRBV7-3, the J call TRBJ2-7; 8 bases are a match to TRBD2. The J segment lost 7 bases and the V segment lost 1 base, leaving 6 bases of the junction unmatched. This CDR3 region has 14 residues. Germline CDR1 is SGHTA and CDR2 is FQGTGA. CDR3 sequence reads: CASSLSLAGVEQYF. CDR3 sequence (DNA): TGTGCCAGCAGCTTAAGCCTAGCGGGTGTTGAGCAGTACTTC.

The sample holds many counts of this clonotype. The chain recombines TRBV5-1 with TRBJ1-5, with D perhaps matching TRBD1 (6 bases). This CDR3 region has 14 residues. Germline lookup yields CDR1 SGHRS and CDR2 YFSETQ. V was pared by 3 bases and J by 9 bases, with 16 bases between. CDR3 amino acids: CASSSGTRNGPQHF. CDR3 in DNA: TGCGCCAGCAGCTCCGGGACAAGAAACGGGCCCCAGCATTTT.

Ten or more counts support this clonotype. The rearrangement joins TRBV9 to TRBJ2-5, with a tentative D call TRBD1 (6 bases). Germline-derived CDR1 and CDR2 are SGDLS and YYNGEE. There are 13 residues in the CDR3. V lost 2 bases and J lost 4, with 9 bases in between. CDR3 DNA: TGTGCCAGCAGCGTTCCAGGGGTAGAGACCCAGTACTTC. Translating gives CASSVPGVETQYF.

The rearrangement joins TRBV6-4 to TRBJ2-7, with 9 bases that match TRBD1. The CDR3 extends over 16 amino acids. Trimming removed 8 bases from V and 2 bases from J; junction bases left unmatched: 13. Germline CDR1 is MRHNA and CDR2 is SNTAGT. The chain's CDR3 is CASCPGQGIRAYEQYF. Written as DNA, the CDR3 is TGTGCCAGCTGCCCAGGACAGGGGATCCGTGCCTACGAGCAGTACTTC.

In its sample, this clonotype was seen many times. V gene TRBV19 combines with J gene TRBJ1-2; D not certain. The germline CDR1 and CDR2 sequences are LNHDA and SQIVND (reference sequence). This CDR3 region has 13 residues. V was shortened by 0 bases and J by 0 bases, with 2 bases between the two germline ends. CDR3 bases: TGTGCCAGTAGTATAGAGACTAACTATGGCTACACCTTC. It is translated as CASSIETNYGYTF.

V and J are TRBV5-1 and TRBJ1-1; tentatively, D is TRBD1 (5 bases). Germline V gene lookup returns CDR1 SGHRS and CDR2 YFSETQ. V shed 4 bases and J shed 2 bases, with 15 bases lying between them. The CDR3 length is 15 residues. The CDR3: CASSQQWTPNTEAFF. The DNA of the CDR3 is TGCGCCAGCAGCCAACAGTGGACACCTAACACTGAAGCTTTCTTT.

This clonotype was seen repeatedly, ten times or more. V is TRBV7-3 and J is TRBJ2-2; 12 nucleotides align to TRBD2. With 2 bases clipped from V and 5 bases from J, the junction kept 9 bases outside the gene matches. This CDR3 contains 18 residues. The germline V gene encodes CDR1 SGHTA and CDR2 FQGTGA. The CDR3 DNA sequence: TGTGCCAGCAGCTTAGGGACACTAGCGGGAGGTCGTACCGGGGAGCTGTTTTTT. Translating it yields CASSLGTLAGGRTGELFF.

The chain joins TRBV7-9 to TRBJ2-7; D is perhaps TRBD1 (5 bases). Germline CDR1 reads SEHNR; CDR2 reads FQNEAQ (reference sequence). Trimming took 5 bases from V and 1 from J, leaving 18 bases between them. The CDR3 loop spans 16 amino acids. The DNA of the CDR3 is TGTGCCAGCAGCCAACCACCTGACAGTCGATCCTACGAGCAGTACTTC. Translation: CASSQPPDSRSYEQYF. The variable domain in full, completed from reference TRBV7-9 and TRBJ2-7, reads DTGVSQNPRHKITKRGQNVTFRCDPISEHNRLYWYRQTLGQGPEFLTYFQNEAQLEKSRLLSDRFSAERPKGSFSTLEIQRTEQGDSAMYLCASSQPPDSRSYEQYFGPGTRLTVT.

The chain couples TRBV15 to TRBJ1-2; D is ambiguous. Trimming took 4 bases from V and 8 from J, leaving 17 bases between them. The V gene's germline CDR1 is LNHNV and CDR2 YYDKDF (reference sequence). The CDR3 totals 14 residues. The CDR3 bases are TGTGCCACCAGCATCCTCCTCACAGATGCCGGCTACACCTTC. It is translated as CATSILLTDAGYTF. Combining the CDR3 with reference TRBV15 and TRBJ1-2 gives the whole variable domain DAMVIQNPRYQVTQFGKPVTLSCSQTLNHNVMYWYQQKSSQAPKLLFHYYDKDFNNEADTPDNFQSRRPNTSFCFLDIRSPGLGDTAMYLCATSILLTDAGYTFGSGTRLTVV.

The chain couples TRBV29-1 to TRBJ1-1; 7 bases fit TRBD1. CDR3 size: 13 residues. Looked up from germline, CDR1 is SQVTM and CDR2 is ANQGSEA. Trimming at V came to 4 bases and at J to 11 bases, leaving 13 bases not matched to a gene. The chain's CDR3 is CSVVSRGSKGAFF. In DNA form, the CDR3 reads TGCAGCGTTGTTTCCAGGGGGTCAAAGGGGGCTTTCTTT. Using reference TRBV29-1 and TRBJ1-1 for the parts outside the CDR3, the full variable domain is SAVISQKPSRDICQRGTSLTIQCQVDSQVTMMFWYRQQPGQSLTLIATANQGSEATYESGFVIDKFPISRPNLTFSTLTVSNMSPEDSSIYLCSVVSRGSKGAFFGQGTRLTVV.

This clonotype was seen many times. The gene calls are TRBV2 and TRBJ1-2; D may be TRBD1 (5 bases). Germline assignment: CDR1 SNHLY and CDR2 FYNNEI. This CDR3 has 14 amino acids. Trimming removed 2 bases from V and 2 bases from J, with 9 bases in between. The CDR3 loop is CASSERGVNYGYTF. In DNA form, the CDR3 reads TGTGCCAGCAGTGAAAGGGGAGTGAACTATGGCTACACCTTC. The variable domain in full, completed from reference TRBV2 and TRBJ1-2, reads EPEVTQTPSHQVTQMGQEVILRCVPISNHLYFYWYRQILGQKVEFLVSFYNNEISEKSEIFDDQFSVERPDGSNFTLKIRSTKLEDSAMYFCASSERGVNYGYTFGSGTRLTVV.

This clonotype was recorded at least ten times. This chain links TRBV5-1 with TRBJ2-5, with TRBD2 identical over 14 bases. Losses at the gene ends were 0 bases for V and 3 bases for J; bases not matched to a gene: 4. Germline assignment: CDR1 SGHRS and CDR2 YFSETQ. The CDR3 covers 17 residues. The CDR3 DNA sequence: TGCGCCAGCAGCTTGGGGACTAGCGGGAGGACCGAAGAGACCCAGTACTTC. Residues: CASSLGTSGRTEETQYF.

This clonotype was picked up many times. This rearrangement joins TRBV5-1 to TRBJ2-7, with D perhaps TRBD2 (6 bases). Trimming stripped 4 bases from V and 5 bases from J, with 13 bases between. The germline gives CDR1 SGHRS, CDR2 YFSETQ. This CDR3 region has 13 residues. The CDR3 loop reads CASSAAGLNEQYF. The CDR3 DNA reads TGCGCCAGCAGCGCCGCGGGACTTAACGAGCAGTACTTC.

This clonotype showed up many times. This sequence joins TRBV12-3 or TRBV12-4 and TRBJ1-3, with D unclear. This CDR3 has 13 amino acids. Trimming removed 9 bases at V and 0 bases at J, with 9 bases between. CDR3 in amino acids: CARLESSGNTIYF. The CDR3 region has the DNA TGTGCCAGGCTCGAGAGCTCTGGAAACACCATATATTTT.

Ten or more counts support this clonotype. V gene TRBV19 combines with J gene TRBJ2-7; D possibly corresponds to TRBD1 (6 bases). The CDR3 spans 15 residues. V dropped 4 bases and J dropped 2 bases, with 15 bases sitting between them. Germline lookup yields CDR1 LNHDA and CDR2 SQIVND (reference sequence). The CDR3 region has the DNA TGTGCCAGTAGTACCCTTGCGACAGGACCCTACGAGCAGTACTTC. Translation: CASSTLATGPYEQYF.

The chain uses TRBV2 and TRBJ1-2; D not resolved. This CDR3 has 15 amino acids. Trimming took off 5 bases at V and 7 bases at J, with 20 bases between the two ends. Germline CDR1 and CDR2: SNHLY and FYNNEI. CDR3 amino acids: CASSLGAGIPIGYTF. In DNA form, the CDR3 reads TGTGCCAGCAGTCTCGGTGCTGGGATTCCAATTGGCTACACCTTC.

This clonotype was counted many times. V and J are TRBV6-5 and TRBJ1-1; weak D call: TRBD1 (6 bases). The CDR3 length is 16 residues. V was shortened by 4 bases and J by 3 bases, with 18 bases between the two germline ends. Per the germline V gene, CDR1 is MNHEY and CDR2 is SVGAGI. CDR3 loop: CASSLEGTLRHTEAFF. Written as DNA, the CDR3 is TGTGCCAGCAGTTTAGAAGGGACACTTAGACACACTGAAGCTTTCTTT.

J is TRBJ1-4 and V is TRBV7-6, with unresolved D. CDR1 and CDR2 from the germline V gene are SGHVS and FNYEAQ. This CDR3 is built from 14 residues. Trimming removed 5 bases at V and 7 bases at J, with 14 bases between. Here the CDR3 reads CASSPYTGGEKLFF. CDR3 nucleotides: TGTGCCAGCAGCCCCTACACCGGCGGTGAAAAACTGTTTTTT.

The rearrangement uses TRBV25-1 and TRBJ2-5, with D possibly TRBD1 on 5 matching bases. Germline V CDR1 and CDR2: MGHDK, SYGVNS. Trimming stripped 5 bases from V and 2 bases from J, with 9 bases between. The CDR3 is made up of 13 amino acids. This chain's CDR3 is CASSRQLQETQYF. In DNA, the CDR3 is TGTGCCAGCAGTCGACAGCTTCAAGAGACCCAGTACTTC.

This clonotype was seen more than once but under ten times. The chain has TRBV7-2 and TRBJ2-7; 14 bases match TRBD2. V gave up 5 bases and J gave up 7 bases; unmatched junction bases: 7. Germline values: CDR1 SGHTA, CDR2 FQGNSA. This CDR3 is built from 15 residues. The CDR3 sequence: CASSTGTSGGLEQYF. CDR3 DNA sequence: TGTGCCAGCAGCACGGGGACTAGCGGGGGCTTGGAGCAGTACTTC.

In its sample, this clonotype was seen many times. This sequence joins TRBV29-1 and TRBJ2-7; TRBD2 aligns across 7 bases. The CDR3 is 13 amino acids. V shed 7 bases and J 3 bases; nucleotides not matched to a gene: 9. The germline CDR1 and CDR2 sequences are SQVTM and ANQGSEA. CDR3 sequence (DNA): TGCAGCGCAGGCGGGGCGGGAGACTACGAGCAGTACTTC. Encoded protein: CSAGGAGDYEQYF.

This CDR3 reads CATSRQGSNEAFF. CDR3 coding DNA: TGTGCCACCAGCAGACAGGGGTCTAATGAAGCTTTCTTT. This sequence joins TRBV15 and TRBJ1-1; a weak D match, TRBD1 (6 bases). The germline CDR1 and CDR2 sequences are LNHNV and YYDKDF (reference sequence). The CDR3 has 13 residues. Trimming removed 2 bases at V and 7 bases at J, with 11 bases between.

This clonotype was picked up a small number of times. The chain is built from TRBV12-3 or TRBV12-4 and TRBJ1-2; TRBD1 aligns across 9 bases. V was pared by 5 bases and J by 3 bases, with 7 bases of the junction left unmatched. The CDR3 covers 15 residues. Here the CDR3 reads CASSTGGRLDYGYTF. The CDR3 nucleotides read TGTGCCAGCAGTACAGGGGGCCGGTTGGACTATGGCTACACCTTC.